This T cell receptor (beta chain) was captured in a study of blood T cell repertoires in COVID-19. Trimming cost V 4 bases and J 6 bases; bases outside gene matches: 7. In germline, CDR1 is KGHDR, CDR2 SFDVKD. The CDR3 runs 16 residues. Participants came from roughly 23 US areas, aged about 18 to 100 years. As handled by the study authors: It was from reference gene primer amplification that nucleated cell counts were estimated. Assay used: immunoSEQ multiplex PCR; TCRdb lists only in-frame clones, some missing. The DNA was the basis for D and trimming; V, J and clone size are from that table. The sample includes around 200,000 clones, approximately 86% of them seen just once.

J is TRBJ2-1 and V is TRBV24-1, with 11 bases lining up with TRBD1. The sample was PBMCs or T cells enriched from blood (not recorded which). The source is a woman aged 30 to 39 who had been exposed to COVID-19. CDR3: CATSDRGQGAGNEQFF. CDR3 nucleotide sequence: TGTGCCACCAGTGACCGAGGACAGGGGGCAGGCAATGAGCAGTTCTTC.